This T cell receptor (beta chain) was identified in a study of technical replicates of blood from a few donors. CDR3 length equals 13 residues. V lost 5 bases and J lost 6, with 14 bases in between. The germline gives CDR1 MNHEY, CDR2 SMNVEV (reference sequence). Assay used: immunoSEQ multiplex PCR; TCRdb lists only in-frame clones, some missing. In the table there are roughly 92,000 clones, approximately 95% of which are singletons. The gene calls are TRBV27 and TRBJ2-7, with D perhaps TRBD1 (6 bases). The material sequenced was T cells isolated from PBMCs. The receptor's source is a human donor in good health. The CDR3 DNA reads as TGTGCCAGCAGTCTATATAGGGGGAGCGAGCAGTACTTC. Protein product: CASSLYRGSEQYF.